The 12 T cell receptor beta chains listed next were all sequenced from one sample in a study of blood T cell repertoires in COVID-19. The protocol was immunoSEQ multiplex PCR, while the TCRdb copy is restricted to in-frame clones and leaves out a portion. This sample has about 400,000 clones; roughly 90% occur once, and the top ten carry 1.5% to 2%. Sequencing input: PBMCs or T cells enriched from blood (not recorded which). The receptors originated from a woman aged 25 to 45 who had recovered from COVID-19.

The CDR3 DNA is TGTGCCAGTAGTATAAGGGGCCGTGGCAATCAGCCCCAGCATTTT. Translated, it gives CASSIRGRGNQPQHF. The V call is TRBV19, the J call TRBJ1-5, with a tentative D call TRBD1 (5 bases). The V end was cut by 2 bases, the J end by 2 bases, with 10 bases between. Germline V gives CDR1 LNHDA, CDR2 SQIVND (reference sequence). CDR3 length equals 15 residues.

The chain combines TRBV19 with TRBJ1-2; 7 nucleotides line up with TRBD1. J was trimmed by 0 bases and V by 8 bases; bases with no gene match: 12. Germline V gene sequence: CDR1 LNHDA, CDR2 SQIVND (reference sequence). This CDR3 is 16 amino acids long. The CDR3 is CASREVGTVANYGYTF. The CDR3 region has the DNA TGTGCCAGTCGAGAGGTGGGGACAGTAGCTAACTATGGCTACACCTTC.

The chain couples TRBV30 to TRBJ1-3; no definite D call. CDR3 size: 18 residues. Germline V gene sequence: CDR1 GTSNPN, CDR2 SVGIG (reference sequence). Deletions cut 1 base from V and 1 base from J, with 20 bases between. CDR3 bases: TGTGCCTGGAGTGGCCCGGAGGGCAGGTTAGGATCTGGAAACACCATATATTTT. Translating gives CAWSGPEGRLGSGNTIYF.

The chain combines TRBV3-1 (or the pseudogene TRBV3-2) with TRBJ1-1, with 7 bases matching TRBD1. Germline V gene data show CDR1 as LGHDT and CDR2 as YNNKEL (reference sequence). The CDR3 is made up of 14 amino acids. Trimming removed 5 bases from V and 4 bases from J; junction bases left unmatched: 7. DNA for the CDR3: TGTGCCAGCAGCTCGACTGCAGGGGGCACTGAAGCTTTCTTT. Amino acid sequence: CASSSTAGGTEAFF.

The chain combines TRBV3-1 (or the pseudogene TRBV3-2) with TRBJ2-7, with a tentative D call TRBD1 (6 bases). Germline values: CDR1 LGHDT, CDR2 YNNKEL (reference sequence). Deletions cut 4 bases from V and 3 bases from J, with 16 bases between. The CDR3 loop spans 15 amino acids. Here the CDR3 reads CASSPVQGSIYEQYF. CDR3 nucleotide sequence: TGTGCCAGCAGCCCCGTCCAGGGGTCGATCTACGAGCAGTACTTC.

The rearrangement links TRBV5-6 to TRBJ2-7; TRBD1 agrees at 8 bases. Germline loops: CDR1 SGHDT, CDR2 YYEEEE. The trim removed 4 bases at V and 0 bases at J, leaving 3 bases unmatched. CDR3 length: 14 amino acids. The CDR3 nucleotides read TGTGCCAGCAGCAGGACAGGGAACTCCTACGAGCAGTACTTC. Encoded protein: CASSRTGNSYEQYF.

V and J are TRBV7-2 and TRBJ1-2; D call uncertain. Germline lookup yields CDR1 SGHTA and CDR2 FQGNSA. Deletions cut 0 bases from V and 8 bases from J, with 10 bases between. This CDR3 spans 13 amino acids. The CDR3 region is CASSLAAPRGYTF. The CDR3 coding sequence is TGTGCCAGCAGCTTAGCCGCGCCTAGGGGCTACACCTTC.

This rearrangement joins TRBV27 to TRBJ2-1; D is perhaps TRBD2 (7 bases). The germline V gene encodes CDR1 MNHEY and CDR2 SMNVEV (reference sequence). This CDR3 comprises 15 residues. Trimming pared 4 bases from V and 1 base from J, leaving 11 bases between. The DNA of the CDR3 is TGTGCCAGCAGTTGGGGGGGCGCTTCCTACAATGAGCAGTTCTTC. As protein: CASSWGGASYNEQFF.

The chain is built from TRBV10-2 and TRBJ1-6; D is unclear. This CDR3 has 14 amino acids. Germline assignment: CDR1 WSHSY and CDR2 SAAADI. Trimming removed 0 bases at V and 6 bases at J, with 6 bases between. CDR3: CASSESPTNSPLHF. Here the CDR3 DNA reads TGCGCCAGCAGTGAGTCACCTACTAATTCACCCCTCCACTTT.

On this clone: This sample also contains other DNA sequences that code for the same CDR3. This rearrangement joins TRBV5-1 to TRBJ2-7, with 9 bases matching TRBD1. CDR1 is SGHRS and CDR2 is YFSETQ in the germline V gene. This CDR3 contains 14 residues. The V segment lost 0 bases and the J segment 3 bases; nucleotides outside the gene matches: 1. The CDR3: CASSLGDRVYEQYF. The DNA for the CDR3 is TGCGCCAGCAGCTTGGGGGACAGGGTCTACGAGCAGTACTTC.

The chain has TRBV28 and TRBJ2-5; 7 bases match TRBD2. Germline values: CDR1 MDHEN, CDR2 SYDVKM. This CDR3 contains 17 residues. V lost 4 bases to trimming and J lost 5 bases; unmatched junction nucleotides: 16. CDR3 sequence (DNA): TGTGCCAGCAGTTCCTTTAGAGCGGGAAAGTCAGGGGAGACCCAGTACTTC. Translating gives CASSSFRAGKSGETQYF.

This clone was observed a handful of times. The chain carries TRBV5-8 and TRBJ1-1; TRBD1 agrees at 8 bases. The V segment lost 5 bases and the J segment 8 bases; nucleotides outside the gene matches: 5. CDR3 size: 12 residues. CDR1 is SGHTS, CDR2 YDEGEE, per germline. This CDR3 reads CASSGQGSEAFF. CDR3 DNA: TGTGCCAGCAGTGGACAGGGATCCGAAGCTTTCTTT.